This TCR beta chain was observed in a study of cytomegalovirus exposure and HLA in healthy donors. The CDR3 spans 14 residues. V lost 0 bases and J 1 base, leaving 7 bases between the germline ends. Germline V lookup: CDR1 SEHNR, CDR2 FQNEAQ (reference sequence). PCR primers comprised 60 Vbeta and 13 Jbeta primers. In the authors' methods: Later analysis identified approximately 88 million unique TCR beta chains, about 10 million shared. Only in-frame clones appear in the TCRdb table, and some are missing; sequencing was by immunoSEQ multiplex PCR. From that table come the V and J calls and clone size; the DNA was used to work out D and trimming. The sample holds over 120,000 clones, about 74% seen once. This clone was recorded only once. Its antigen is undetermined. Whole-study results and caveats: A later analysis revealed that TCR association rates differed between HLA loci, peaking at DRB1 and bottoming out at HLA-C. Association of a missense DCLRE1C variant with TCR beta V- and J-gene trimming was reported in a later analysis.

The receptor comes from a man aged 18 to 35 in good health and CMV-seropositive. V gene TRBV7-9 combines with J gene TRBJ2-7; D call uncertain. The sequenced material came from PBMCs. CDR3 sequence reads: CASSLAARSYEQYF. In nucleotides, the CDR3 is TGTGCCAGCAGCTTAGCAGCGAGATCCTACGAGCAGTACTTC.